This T cell receptor (beta chain) came from a study of blood T cells in healthy people across ages. Study outcomes and limitations: Nothing was known about donor CMV status, and this possibly confounded expanded clonotype changes. More naive CD4+ cells and higher diversity marked long-lived donors relative to aged donors.

CDR1 and CDR2 from the germline V gene are MDHEN and SYDVKM. V was cut by 6 bases and J by 1 base, with 14 bases left in between. This CDR3 has 15 amino acids. Through a sample-barcoded 5' primer and a J-beta primer mix, a second PCR was run for roughly 6 to 12 cycles. MiXCR was run by TCRdb on the 5' RACE reads, yielding one entry per CDR3 protein. This table has around 1,100,000 distinct CDR3 sequences, more than 30% appearing once. This clonotype was seen more than once but under ten times. Its target is unknown. The chain combines TRBV28 with TRBJ2-3; TRBD2 is a possible D gene (6 bases). Sequenced sample: blood. The sequence derives from a man younger than 35 in good health. Here the CDR3 reads CASSTWGGGTDTQYF. The CDR3 DNA reads as TGTGCCAGCAGCACCTGGGGAGGCGGCACAGATACGCAGTATTTT.